Given below is one T cell receptor (beta chain) in context. This clone is large (0.1 to 1%) in terms of sample share. Its target antigen remains unknown. Per-base qualities were not stored, and no clone one base away is much larger. The same CDR3 can be traced to other DNA sequences in this sample. The data derive from a study of brain metastases from non-small cell lung cancer (dated by TCRdb to between 2018 and 2021). Regarding the study in general: The study profiled the immune microenvironment of paired resected primary tumors and brain metastases from non-small-cell lung cancer patients.

The CDR3 holds 16 amino acids from the cysteine to the phenylalanine. The only DNA kept is the CDR3, 48 bases in frame from the first base. The V and J ends are trimmed by 4 bases and 0 bases, leaving 15 bases between them. The germline V gene sets CDR1 to SNHLY and CDR2 to FYNNEI. A cohort of 30 to 40 patients with surgically resected non-small-cell lung cancer, for whom both primary tumor and brain metastasis specimens were available, was included. Libraries were built with the immunoSEQ multiplex PCR assay. T-cell receptor beta chain repertoire sequencing was carried out together with a 770-gene immune expression panel. The table comes from immuneACCESS by way of TCRdb, which keeps in-frame sequences with V and J called. Part of the clones is missing from these tables; in studies checked, under half for an unresolved V gene and the rest for unknown reasons. In all, the sample holds almost 2,500 clones, and approximately 85% of those were seen once. 8% to 10% of the sample goes to the ten largest clones.

Sequences were obtained from tumor-adjacent normal tissue. The rearranged chain carries TRBV2 and TRBJ2-5; the D gene assignment is ambiguous. The sequence was obtained from a donor at least 40 years old with non-small cell lung cancer. The nucleotide sequence is TGTGCCAGCAGTGGTCCGGACCATTTATACCAAGAGACCCAGTACTTC. Its translation is CASSGPDHLYQETQYF.